What follows are 16 T cell receptor beta chains derived from one specimen sequenced in a study of kidney transplant recipient with SARS-CoV-2 infection. TCRdb re-derived calls from the reads in MiXCR, one entry per CDR3 protein. The sample records 200,000 to 300,000 distinct CDR3 sequences, 25% to 35% being singletons. Material: a blood sample, obtained at baseline and on day 111 from a kidney transplant recipient. The receptors were sampled from a young adult male patient who had COVID-19 and was a kidney transplant recipient. The graft donor may have given rise to some T cells.

This clonotype came up a few times. This chain links TRBV28 with TRBJ2-1; 10 nucleotides match TRBD2. The CDR3 extends over 16 amino acids. J lost 3 bases, V lost 3 bases, and 5 bases had no gene match. The V gene's germline CDR1 is MDHEN and CDR2 SYDVKM. The CDR3 sequence: CASSFGLAGDYNEQFF. The CDR3 coding sequence is TGTGCCAGCAGTTTCGGCCTAGCGGGGGACTACAATGAGCAGTTCTTC.

This clonotype is labeled as medium-sized. The chain uses TRBV9 and TRBJ2-5; perhaps TRBD2 as D (5 bases). This CDR3 is built from 15 residues. CDR1 is SGDLS, CDR2 YYNGEE, per germline. V was clipped by 4 bases and J by 5 bases, with 18 bases between them. The CDR3 is CASSRSSGPGETQYF. CDR3 coding DNA: TGTGCCAGCAGCCGGTCTTCTGGGCCGGGGGAGACCCAGTACTTC. Full variable domain (missing parts from reference TRBV9 and TRBJ2-5): DSGVTQTPKHLITATGQRVTLRCSPRSGDLSVYWYQQSLDQGLQFLIQYYNGEERAKGNILERFSAQQFPDLHSELNLSSLELGDSALYFCASSRSSGPGETQYFGPGTRLLVL.

With regard to this clonotype: A much larger clone differs by one base, so this may be a read error. The V call is TRBV24-1, the J call TRBJ1-2; unclear D gene. This CDR3 is built from 17 residues. Germline V CDR1 and CDR2: KGHDR, SFDVKD. CDR3 sequence reads: CAASDLNSTRKTYGYTF. CDR3 sequence (DNA): TGTGCCGCCAGTGACCTAAATAGTACCAGAAAGACCTATGGCTACACCTTC.

This clonotype appeared a few times. The chain couples TRBV3-1 to TRBJ2-5; TRBD1 or TRBD2 may be the D gene (5 bases each). This CDR3 has 16 residues. Germline V gene sequence: CDR1 LGHDT, CDR2 YNNKEL (reference sequence). The V end was cut by 0 bases, the J end by 7 bases, with 18 bases between. CDR3 amino acids: CASSQDVGATIGTQYF. The CDR3 coding sequence is TGTGCCAGCAGCCAAGATGTCGGGGCCACAATTGGGACCCAGTACTTC.

This clonotype has ten or more counts. The gene calls are TRBV11-2 and TRBJ1-2; the D is unclear. CDR1 and CDR2 (germline): SGHAT, FQNNGV. The germline V and J ends were trimmed by 5 bases and 4 bases, with 23 bases remaining between them. This CDR3 is 17 amino acids long. In nucleotides, the CDR3 is TGTGCCAGCAGCCACAGCGCAACAAGCAGAAAGACCTATGGCTACACCTTC. It yields the protein CASSHSATSRKTYGYTF.

On this clonotype: One end of the junction does not line up with germline, which may come from a read error. The chain links TRBV5-8 to TRBJ2-5; TRBD2 is a possible D gene (7 bases). The CDR3 contains 16 residues. Germline V gene sequence: CDR1 SGHTS, CDR2 YDEGEE. The CDR3 DNA is TGTACCAGCAGCCCGGAGGGGGGGCGCCGCCAAGAGACCCAGTACTTC. Translation: CTSSPEGGRRQETQYF.

This clonotype was observed at least ten times. The chain carries TRBV24-1 and TRBJ1-2; tentatively, D is TRBD1 (5 bases). V shed 6 bases and J shed 4 bases, with 23 bases lying between them. Germline CDR1 is KGHDR and CDR2 is SFDVKD. The CDR3 sequence is 17 residues long. The CDR3 DNA reads TGTGCCACCAGTTTACAGGTTAGTACCAGAAAGACCTATGGCTACACCTTC. Protein sequence: CATSLQVSTRKTYGYTF.

This clonotype appeared many times. The CDR3 nucleotides read TGTGCCAGCAGCTTGGATAAGGAGGGGGCGAGACTTATGCGCTACACCTTC. Encoded protein: CASSLDKEGARLMRYTF. The chain joins TRBV5-4 to TRBJ1-2, with TRBD1 identical over 7 bases. The CDR3 is 17 amino acids. The germline V gene encodes CDR1 SGHNT and CDR2 YYREEE (reference sequence). With V trimmed by 0 bases and J by 9 bases, 17 bases remained unmatched.

This clonotype came up many times. This sequence joins TRBV6-5 and TRBJ2-5, with TRBD1 as a possible D gene (5 bases). The CDR3 has 13 amino acids. Trimming removed 10 bases at V and 2 bases at J, with 14 bases between. CDR1 is MNHEY and CDR2 is SVGAGI in the germline V gene. The CDR3 DNA sequence: TGTGCCAACTCTGACAGAGAACAAGAGACCCAGTACTTC. Protein product: CANSDREQETQYF.

Notes on this clonotype: A much larger clone differs from this one at a single base, so this may be a read error. The chain joins TRBV6-4 to TRBJ1-5; D call uncertain. V lost 2 bases and J lost 3, with 8 bases in between. CDR1 MRHNA and CDR2 SNTAGT come from the germline V gene. The CDR3 has 14 residues. The CDR3, as DNA: TGTGCCAGCAGTGACGGGGATATCAATCAGCCCCAGCATTTT. As protein: CASSDGDINQPQHF.

The V and J genes are TRBV9 and TRBJ2-2; 7 nucleotides agree with TRBD1. Germline V gene sequence: CDR1 SGDLS, CDR2 YYNGEE. The CDR3 is made up of 17 amino acids. Trimming at V came to 6 bases and at J to 3 bases, leaving 14 bases not matched to a gene. Written as DNA, the CDR3 is TGTGCCAGCAACGGTGGACAGGCGTCGTGGGACACCGGGGAGCTGTTTTTT. Its translation is CASNGGQASWDTGELFF.

For this clonotype: Given a much more abundant clone one base away, this may be a read error. This chain uses TRBV5-6 with TRBJ2-7; 9 positions agree with TRBD2. Germline V gene lookup returns CDR1 SGHDT and CDR2 YYEEEE. CDR3 length: 17 amino acids. The chain's CDR3 is CANSLYSRGGHDREQYF. The CDR3 bases are TGTGCCAACAGCTTGTACTCGCGGGGGGGCCATGATCGCGAGCAGTACTTC. Based on the CDR3 plus reference TRBV5-6 and TRBJ2-7, the full variable domain is DAGVTQSPTHLIKTRGQQVTLRCSPKSGHDTVSWYQQALGQGPQFIFQYYEEEERQRGNFPDRFSGHQFPNYSSELNVNALLLGDSALYLCANSLYSRGGHDREQYFGPGTRLTVT.

On this clonotype itself: A much larger clone differs by one base, so this may be a read error. In this CDR3 the conserved last residue, phenylalanine or tryptophan, is missing, so a read error is likely. The chain carries TRBV9 and TRBJ2-7; D call uncertain. Germline V CDR1 and CDR2: SGDLS, YYNGEE. This CDR3 comprises 14 residues. Trimming cost V 4 bases and J 0 bases, with 11 bases left between them. The DNA of the CDR3 is TGTGCCAGCAGCCCCCGAGCCCTCTCCTACGAGCAGTACCTC. This encodes CASSPRALSYEQYL.

A word on this clonotype: This may stem from a read error, because a much larger clone lies one nucleotide away. This rearrangement joins TRBV6-1 to TRBJ1-2; D is unresolved. Per germline, CDR1 MNHNS and CDR2 SASEGT. V was shortened by 4 bases and J by 7 bases, with 25 bases between the two germline ends. This CDR3 comprises 17 residues. CDR3 coding DNA: TGTGCCAGCAGTGGTAATATGGAATGTAGAAAGACCTGTGGCTACACCTTC. Encoded protein: CASSGNMECRKTCGYTF.

This clonotype came up many times. This chain uses TRBV23-1 with TRBJ1-2; D unresolved. TRBV23-1 has ORF status, its function being uncertain. The V gene lost 5 bases and the J gene lost 4 bases, with 23 bases spanning the gap. This CDR3 is built from 17 residues. DNA for the CDR3: TGCGCCAGCAGTGGGTATGGGCTACGCAGAAAGACCTATGGCTACACCTTC. Protein sequence: CASSGYGLRRKTYGYTF.

Concerning this clonotype itself: A read error may explain this, as a much larger clone is one base away. The chain joins TRBV28 to TRBJ1-1; 7 positions agree with TRBD1. Germline CDR1 is MDHEN and CDR2 is SYDVKM. The J segment lost 4 bases and the V segment lost 2 bases, leaving 10 bases of the junction unmatched. This CDR3 has 16 amino acids. CDR3 loop: CASSLAFRGGCTEAFF. The CDR3 nucleotides read TGTGCCAGCAGTTTAGCCTTCAGGGGGGGGTGCACTGAAGCTTTCTTT.